This T cell receptor beta chain was sequenced in a study of blood T cell repertoires in COVID-19 (dated by TCRdb to about 2020). With respect to the entire study: Samples from collaborators originated in the United States, Italy and Spain and spanned both the acute and convalescent phases of COVID-19. The material from the prospective study consisted of cDNA or gDNA derived from T cells, B-cell-depleted T cells, or PBMCs. The repertoires were made available in a free public database intended to serve as a resource for research on the immune response to SARS-CoV-2. Subjects who had been exposed to COVID-19, were actively infected with it, or had recovered from it provided the deeply sampled blood TCRbeta repertoires that made up the dataset. The samples were drawn from the first 160 participants of the ongoing ImmuneRACE study and from 950 to 1,500 subjects provided by 6 global collaborators. Where available, HLA class I and class II types were obtained from metadata supplied by the sample provider rather than from assay-based typing. A de-identified subject ID, COVID-19 status, age in years and sex were almost always included in the sample metadata.

Per the germline V gene, ENHRY is the CDR1 and SYGVKD is the CDR2. Trimming takes 7 bases from V and 2 bases from J, and the germline ends sit 10 bases apart. Taken from cysteine to phenylalanine, the CDR3 has 13 residues. Just the 39-base CDR3 DNA is kept, in frame starting at base 1. The collaborating institutions used their own protocols to collect whole blood in K2EDTA tubes. For TCRbeta analysis, collaborators shipped samples in one of three forms: frozen whole blood, isolated PBMCs, or DNA extracted from either of those sample types. The research as a whole found: The quantity of clinical and demographic metadata differed by source and by participant and was supplied without curation.

TCRbeta CDR3 regions were amplified from genomic DNA by means of the immunoSEQ Assay, a bias-controlled multiplex PCR. As for the original processing: The number of nucleated cells in each sample was estimated by amplification of reference gene primers within the assay. To quantify the absolute abundance of each unique TCRbeta CDR3 rearrangement, sequence reads were collapsed and filtered. For each sample, productive Simpson clonality was calculated as the square root of Simpson's diversity index over productive rearrangements. TCRdb stores this immuneACCESS table with in-frame sequences only. Part of the clones is absent; in the studies checked, under half of the shortfall reflects unresolved V genes, and no reason is known for the rest. The V and J calls and clone size were taken over from that table, and D and trimming were inferred from the DNA. The sample profile shows some 120,000 clones; approximately 82% of them were found once. Roughly 10% of the sample lies in the top ten.

Comment on this clone: Its target antigen remains unknown. Per-base qualities were not stored, and no clone one base away is much larger.

The specimen sequenced was peripheral blood. The V gene is TRBV10-3 and the J gene is TRBJ2-3; the D gene is not confidently resolved. This TCR derives from a man in his 60s with acute or convalescent COVID-19. The CDR3: CAITPTYTDTQYF. The DNA reads as follows: TGTGCCATCACTCCCACTTACACAGATACGCAGTATTTT.